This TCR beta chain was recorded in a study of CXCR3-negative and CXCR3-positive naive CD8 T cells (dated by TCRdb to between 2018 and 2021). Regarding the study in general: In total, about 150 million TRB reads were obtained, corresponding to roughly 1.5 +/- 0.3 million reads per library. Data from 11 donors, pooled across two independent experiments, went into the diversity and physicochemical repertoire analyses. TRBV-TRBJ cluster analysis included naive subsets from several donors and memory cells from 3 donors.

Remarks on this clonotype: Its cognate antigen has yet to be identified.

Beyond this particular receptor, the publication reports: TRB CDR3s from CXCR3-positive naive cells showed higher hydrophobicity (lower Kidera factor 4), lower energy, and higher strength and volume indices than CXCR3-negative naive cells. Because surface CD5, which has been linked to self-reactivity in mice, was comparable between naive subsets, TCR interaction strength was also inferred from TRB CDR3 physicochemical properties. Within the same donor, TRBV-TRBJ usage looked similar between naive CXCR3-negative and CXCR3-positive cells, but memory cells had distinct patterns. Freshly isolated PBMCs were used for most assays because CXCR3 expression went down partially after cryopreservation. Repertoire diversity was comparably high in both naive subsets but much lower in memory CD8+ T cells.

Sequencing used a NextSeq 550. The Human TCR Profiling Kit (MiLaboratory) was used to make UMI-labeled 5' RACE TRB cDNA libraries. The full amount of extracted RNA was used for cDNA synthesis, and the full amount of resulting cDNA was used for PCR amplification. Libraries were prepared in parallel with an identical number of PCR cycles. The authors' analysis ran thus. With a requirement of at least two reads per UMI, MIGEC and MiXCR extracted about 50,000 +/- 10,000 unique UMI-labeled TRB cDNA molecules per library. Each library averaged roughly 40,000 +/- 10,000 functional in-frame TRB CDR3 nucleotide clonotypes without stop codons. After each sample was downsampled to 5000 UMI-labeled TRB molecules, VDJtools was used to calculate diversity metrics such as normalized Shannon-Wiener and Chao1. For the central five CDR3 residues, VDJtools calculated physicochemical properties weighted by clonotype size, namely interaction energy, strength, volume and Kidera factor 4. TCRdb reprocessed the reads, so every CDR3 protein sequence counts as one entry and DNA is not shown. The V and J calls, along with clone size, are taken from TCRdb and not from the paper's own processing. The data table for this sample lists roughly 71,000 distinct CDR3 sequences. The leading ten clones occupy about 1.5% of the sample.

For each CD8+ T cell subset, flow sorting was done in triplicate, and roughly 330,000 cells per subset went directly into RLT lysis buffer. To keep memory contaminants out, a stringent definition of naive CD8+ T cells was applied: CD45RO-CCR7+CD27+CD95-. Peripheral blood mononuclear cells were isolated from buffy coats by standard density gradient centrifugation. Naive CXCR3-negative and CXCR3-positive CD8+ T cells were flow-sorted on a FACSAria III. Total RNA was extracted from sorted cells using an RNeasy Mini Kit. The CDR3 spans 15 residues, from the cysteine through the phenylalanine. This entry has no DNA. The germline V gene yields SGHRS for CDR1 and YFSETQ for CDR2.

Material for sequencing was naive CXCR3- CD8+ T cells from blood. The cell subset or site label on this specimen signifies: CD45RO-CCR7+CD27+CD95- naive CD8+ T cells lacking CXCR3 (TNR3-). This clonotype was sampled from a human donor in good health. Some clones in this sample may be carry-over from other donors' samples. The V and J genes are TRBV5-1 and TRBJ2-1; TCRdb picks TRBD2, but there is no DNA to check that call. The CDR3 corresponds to CASRSTSGTGNEQFF.